This T cell receptor (beta chain) stems from a study of blood T cell repertoires in COVID-19. Whole-study context: Material from acute and convalescent COVID-19 was sourced from the United States, Italy and Spain. Sample material is recorded as cDNA or gDNA derived from T cells, B-cell-depleted T cells, or PBMCs.

The junction had 2 bases not matched to a gene; V was cut back by 3 bases and J by 7 bases. The CDR3 runs to 15 residues. Germline V gene data show CDR1 as LGHDT and CDR2 as YNNKEL (reference sequence). This clone appeared a single time. Original data processing: Nucleated cell counts were estimated from reference gene primer amplification. TCRdb's copy holds only in-frame clones and misses some; the assay was immunoSEQ multiplex PCR. The V and J calls and clone size were taken over from that table, and D and trimming were inferred from the DNA. The table has around 68,000 clones, 80% to 90% seen once.

This rearrangement joins TRBV3-1 (or the pseudogene TRBV3-2) to TRBJ2-1, with 14 bases aligning to TRBD2. The sequenced sample was peripheral blood. This sequence originates from a human donor in a cohort sampled during active COVID-19. The chain's CDR3 is CASSQGTSGRNEQFF. CDR3 coding DNA: TGTGCCAGCAGCCAGGGGACTAGCGGGAGAAATGAGCAGTTCTTC.